A single sample gave rise to the 14 T cell receptor beta chains below, sequenced in a study of metastatic and nonmetastatic thyroid tumors (dated by TCRdb to 2020 to 2021). Library creation used PCR. TCRdb records Illumina HiSeq 4000 as the sequencer. Clones were called with MiXCR by TCRdb after fastp trimmed the public reads at Q25, and only in-frame beta chains were retained. The sample includes 70,000 or so clones, with 13% to 15% observed a single time. The ten biggest clones cover approximately 7% of the sample. None of the patients had been given any treatment before thyroid surgery. Sequences were obtained from blood. The origin of the receptors is a male donor with papillary thyroid cancer or a benign thyroid nodule (not recorded which). Some clones in this sample may be carry-over from other donors' samples.

This clone was counted at least ten times. The chain joins TRBV19 to TRBJ2-7, with 9 bases fitting TRBD2. CDR3 length: 15 amino acids. CDR1 is LNHDA and CDR2 is SQIVND in the germline V gene (reference sequence). Trimming took 6 bases from V and 5 from J; bases not matched to a gene: 11. CDR3 sequence reads: CASSAIAGGPDEQYV. CDR3 coding DNA: TGTGCCAGTAGCGCGATCGCGGGAGGGCCGGACGAGCAGTACGTC.

This clone was seen many times. The chain employs TRBV7-6 and TRBJ1-3; the D gene is possibly TRBD1 (6 bases). The germline V gene encodes CDR1 SGHVS and CDR2 FNYEAQ. The CDR3 is 15 residues long. The V end was cut by 5 bases, the J end by 4 bases, with 15 bases between. The CDR3 sequence: CASSPSGGPGNTIYF. In nucleotides, the CDR3 is TGTGCCAGCAGCCCCTCCGGGGGCCCGGGAAACACCATATATTTT.

Details on this clone: A clone one base away is much larger, so this may be a read error. V usage is TRBV20-1 and J usage is TRBJ2-5; TRBD1 aligns across 10 bases. Germline V lookup: CDR1 DFQATT, CDR2 SNEGSKA (reference sequence). CDR3 length equals 14 residues. CDR3 bases: TGCAGTGCTAGTCGACAGGGGGCAGTTAAGACCAAGTACTTC. Its translation: CSASRQGAVKTKYF.

This clone has ten or more counts. This chain uses TRBV2 with TRBJ2-1; TRBD2 matches at 11 bases. The CDR3 covers 14 residues. Trimming removed 7 bases from V and 3 bases from J; junction bases left unmatched: 2. The germline gives CDR1 SNHLY, CDR2 FYNNEI. CDR3: CASTGTSGYNEQFF. The DNA for the CDR3 is TGTGCCAGCACAGGGACTAGCGGCTACAATGAGCAGTTCTTC.

This clone was seen repeatedly, ten times or more. V is TRBV11-2 and J is TRBJ2-5, with a weak D call TRBD2 (5 bases). CDR3 length equals 14 residues. Germline CDR1 reads SGHAT; CDR2 reads FQNNGV. V was clipped by 5 bases and J by 2 bases, with 12 bases between them. The CDR3 spells CASSPLREQETQYF. The CDR3 nucleotides are TGTGCCAGCAGCCCCTTGAGGGAGCAAGAGACCCAGTACTTC.

The sample holds many counts of this clone. The rearrangement uses TRBV29-1 and TRBJ1-2, with no clear D. Trimming took 7 bases from V and 1 from J, leaving 7 bases between them. The CDR3 totals 11 residues. CDR1 is SQVTM, CDR2 ANQGSEA, per germline. The CDR3 here is CSAEDNYGYTF. The CDR3 bases are TGCAGCGCCGAAGATAACTATGGCTACACCTTC. Based on the CDR3 plus reference TRBV29-1 and TRBJ1-2, the full variable domain is SAVISQKPSRDICQRGTSLTIQCQVDSQVTMMFWYRQQPGQSLTLIATANQGSEATYESGFVIDKFPISRPNLTFSTLTVSNMSPEDSSIYLCSAEDNYGYTFGSGTRLTVV.

This clone came up a few times. The V gene is TRBV12-3 or TRBV12-4, the J gene TRBJ2-7; no clear D gene. The CDR3 contains 14 residues. V lost 4 bases and J 4 bases, leaving 14 bases between the germline ends. In nucleotides, the CDR3 is TGTGCCAGCAGTTCCTTTGACTCGTTGTACGAGCAGTACTTC. Translated: CASSSFDSLYEQYF.

V usage is TRBV20-1 and J usage is TRBJ2-7; 14 bases align to TRBD2. The CDR3 contains 15 residues. The germline gives CDR1 DFQATT, CDR2 SNEGSKA (reference sequence). V gave up 6 bases and J gave up 2 bases; unmatched junction bases: 6. The CDR3 here is CSATGLAGDPYEQYF. The CDR3 DNA follows: TGCAGTGCCACGGGACTAGCGGGAGATCCCTACGAGCAGTACTTC.

There are many counts of this clone. CDR3 in DNA: TGTGCCAGCAGCTTAGTTGACAGGGGGTACGAGCAGTACTTC. Protein sequence: CASSLVDRGYEQYF. The V call is TRBV7-9, the J call TRBJ2-7, with TRBD1 matching 9 bases. Germline V gene sequence: CDR1 SEHNR, CDR2 FQNEAQ (reference sequence). This CDR3 contains 14 residues. J was trimmed by 4 bases and V by 1 base; bases with no gene match: 2. Drawing the rest from reference TRBV7-9 and TRBJ2-7, the complete variable domain is DTGVSQNPRHKITKRGQNVTFRCDPISEHNRLYWYRQTLGQGPEFLTYFQNEAQLEKSRLLSDRFSAERPKGSFSTLEIQRTEQGDSAMYLCASSLVDRGYEQYFGPGTRLTVT.

This clone came up many times. This sequence joins TRBV5-1 and TRBJ2-2, with 10 bases that match TRBD2. CDR1 is SGHRS, CDR2 YFSETQ, per germline. The CDR3 contains 16 residues. V gave up 4 bases and J gave up 6 bases; unmatched junction bases: 9. The CDR3 protein is CASSPGVLAGAGELFF. The CDR3 region has the DNA TGCGCCAGCAGCCCCGGGGTCCTAGCGGGAGCCGGGGAGCTGTTTTTT.

The table lists this clone with many counts. The rearrangement uses TRBV2 and TRBJ2-5; 13 bases line up with TRBD2. Germline loops: CDR1 SNHLY, CDR2 FYNNEI. V trimming: 3 bases; J trimming: 5 bases; junction bases outside the gene matches: 9. There are 17 residues in the CDR3. CDR3 residues: CASSDDGTSGDWETQYF. As DNA, the CDR3 is TGTGCCAGCAGTGACGACGGGACTAGCGGGGATTGGGAGACCCAGTACTTC.

This clone has at least ten counts. The chain couples TRBV11-2 to TRBJ2-2; TRBD2 matches at 9 bases. V gave up 5 bases and J gave up 6 bases; unmatched junction bases: 7. CDR1 SGHAT and CDR2 FQNNGV come from the germline V gene. The CDR3 covers 15 residues. This CDR3 is CASSLRTSVAGELFF. The CDR3, as DNA: TGTGCCAGCAGCCTAAGGACTAGCGTCGCCGGGGAGCTGTTTTTT. Complete variable domain (other parts from reference TRBV11-2 and TRBJ2-2): EAGVAQSPRYKIIEKRQSVAFWCNPISGHATLYWYQQILGQGPKLLIQFQNNGVVDDSQLPKDRFSAERLKGVDSTLKIQPAKLEDSAVYLCASSLRTSVAGELFFGEGSRLTVL.

This clone was seen repeatedly, ten times or more. The genes are TRBV27 and TRBJ2-5; TRBD1 matches 11 bases. From germline, CDR1 is MNHEY and CDR2 SMNVEV (reference sequence). The V gene end was trimmed by 1 base and the J gene end by 5 bases; junction bases not matched to a gene: 3. CDR3 length: 15 amino acids. CDR3 loop: CASSLWTGGEETQYF. The DNA of the CDR3 is TGTGCCAGCAGTTTATGGACAGGGGGCGAGGAGACCCAGTACTTC.

This clone has a count of ten or more. J is TRBJ2-3 and V is TRBV5-5; D call uncertain. Between the trimmed V and J ends, which lost 5 bases and 1 base, there was a span of 8 bases. The CDR3 sequence is 13 residues long. Germline V gives CDR1 SGHKS, CDR2 YYEKEE (reference sequence). The CDR3 nucleotides are TGTGCCAGCAGGGATGAGGGCACAGATACGCAGTATTTT. It is translated as CASRDEGTDTQYF.